The 25 T cell receptor beta chains below were found in one sample sequenced in a study of T-cell memory formation after mild COVID-19. TCRdb recomputed calls from the 5' RACE reads with MiXCR, one row per CDR3 protein. The sample carries roughly 130,000 distinct CDR3 sequences, around a sixth recorded once. The source material was PBMCs or a T cell subset sorted from them (not recorded which). These receptor sequences come from an adult woman who had mild COVID-19 (a few samples of this study predate the infection). Cell type and time point are not known.

This clonotype has just a few counts. This chain uses TRBV7-9 with TRBJ2-1; TRBD2 aligns across 14 bases. Germline loops: CDR1 SEHNR, CDR2 FQNEAQ (reference sequence). This CDR3 spans 16 amino acids. With 4 bases clipped from V and 10 bases from J, the junction kept 9 bases outside the gene matches. CDR3 bases: TGTGCCAGCAGCTCACCCGGGACTAGCGGGGGCAGGGAGCAGTTCTTC. This codes for CASSSPGTSGGREQFF.

The V and J genes are TRBV6-2 or TRBV6-3 and TRBJ2-2; tentatively, D is TRBD2 (5 bases). Looked up from germline, CDR1 is MNHEY and CDR2 is SVGEGT. Trimming took off 0 bases at V and 4 bases at J, with 12 bases between the two ends. The CDR3 has 16 amino acids. CDR3 nucleotides: TGTGCCAGCAGTTACTCGCGGAGCGGACCCACCGGGGAGCTGTTTTTT. Protein sequence: CASSYSRSGPTGELFF.

This clonotype was counted between two and nine times. The J gene is TRBJ2-5, the V gene TRBV10-3; either TRBD1 or TRBD2 may fit D (5 bases each). V lost 8 bases to trimming and J lost 5 bases, with 9 bases between them. CDR3 length: 11 amino acids. Germline V lookup: CDR1 ENHRY, CDR2 SYGVKD. Written as DNA, the CDR3 is TGTGCCATCGGGGGTACCGAGACCCAGTACTTC. Translation gives CAIGGTETQYF.

V usage is TRBV12-3 or TRBV12-4 and J usage is TRBJ2-1, with unresolved D. The CDR3 consists of 16 residues. The V end lost 3 bases, the J end lost 0 bases, and 12 bases lay between the germline ends. CDR3 sequence reads: CASSFGSTFSYNEQFF. The CDR3, as DNA: TGTGCCAGCAGTTTTGGAAGTACCTTCTCCTACAATGAGCAGTTCTTC.

This clonotype was detected only a few times. The V gene is TRBV6-2 or TRBV6-3, the J gene TRBJ2-5; 7 bases match TRBD2. CDR3 length equals 11 residues. V shed 11 bases, J shed 5 bases, and the junction held 5 bases outside the gene matches. The germline gives CDR1 MNHEY, CDR2 SVGEGT. The CDR3 DNA reads TGTGCCGCGGCCGGGGGGGAGACCCAGTACTTC. Translation: CAAAGGETQYF.

The chain combines TRBV6-5 with TRBJ1-5; unclear D gene. The CDR3 covers 17 residues. The V end was cut by 0 bases, the J end by 2 bases, with 14 bases between. CDR1 is MNHEY and CDR2 is SVGAGI in the germline V gene. The CDR3 reads CASSYSTPSLGNQPQHF. In nucleotides, the CDR3 is TGTGCCAGCAGTTACTCGACCCCTTCGTTGGGCAATCAGCCCCAGCATTTT.

The chain employs TRBV24-1 and TRBJ2-6, with D unresolved. V was shortened by 6 bases and J by 12 bases, with 14 bases between the two germline ends. From germline, CDR1 is KGHDR and CDR2 SFDVKD. The CDR3 has 13 amino acids. The CDR3 nucleotides are TGTGCCACCAGTACACCCCCACGCGGCGTCCTGACTTTC. This codes for CATSTPPRGVLTF.

This clonotype was observed a handful of times. In DNA, the CDR3 is TGTGCCACCAGTGATTTTTCGGAGGACAGGCACAATGAGCAGTTCTTC. It specifies CATSDFSEDRHNEQFF. The chain employs TRBV24-1 and TRBJ2-1; 7 nucleotides match TRBD1. The V segment lost 1 base and the J segment 5 bases; nucleotides outside the gene matches: 7. Germline V lookup: CDR1 KGHDR, CDR2 SFDVKD. The CDR3 loop spans 16 amino acids.

This clonotype came up a few times. The rearrangement joins TRBV20-1 to TRBJ2-1, with 11 positions matching TRBD1. The CDR3 is made up of 16 amino acids. From germline, CDR1 is DFQATT and CDR2 SNEGSKA (reference sequence). J gave up 2 bases and V 5 bases, and 8 bases lay outside the gene matches. DNA for the CDR3: TGCAGTGCTTCTTTGGGACAGGGGGGTACCTACAATGAGCAGTTCTTC. Residues: CSASLGQGGTYNEQFF.

This clonotype was detected only a few times. The chain carries TRBV20-1 and TRBJ2-3, with TRBD1 matching 8 bases. This CDR3 has 15 amino acids. J lost 6 bases, V lost 0 bases, and 8 bases had no gene match. Germline values: CDR1 DFQATT, CDR2 SNEGSKA (reference sequence). The CDR3 sequence: CSARDPGQGADTQYF. The CDR3 DNA reads as TGCAGTGCTAGAGACCCCGGACAGGGAGCCGATACGCAGTATTTT.

This chain uses TRBV12-5 with TRBJ2-5, with D tentatively TRBD2 (6 bases). The CDR3 extends over 14 amino acids. Per germline, CDR1 LGHNT and CDR2 FRNRAP. Trimming removed 2 bases from V and 5 bases from J, with 12 bases in between. CDR3 amino acids: CASGLSAGRETQYF. The CDR3 DNA is TGTGCTAGTGGTTTGTCGGCAGGGAGGGAGACCCAGTACTTC.

This clonotype has a handful of counts. The rearrangement joins TRBV10-3 to TRBJ2-1, with D possibly matching TRBD2 (5 bases). V lost 2 bases and J lost 8, with 25 bases in between. The CDR3 has 18 amino acids. CDR1 and CDR2 from the germline V gene are ENHRY and SYGVKD. This chain's CDR3 is CAISEAKVSGSFADEQFF. The CDR3 nucleotides read TGTGCCATCAGTGAGGCCAAAGTCAGCGGTTCCTTCGCAGATGAGCAGTTCTTC.

About this clonotype itself: This CDR3 is missing its conserved last phenylalanine or tryptophan, likely due to a read error. The DNA is left out, because the CDR3 cannot be placed on it with certainty; the CDR3 is given as TCRdb lists it. The chain links TRBV27 to TRBJ2-1; the table's TRBD1 call for D was not verified on the DNA. The CDR3 sequence runs 8 residues, both termini included. Germline assignment: CDR1 MNHEY and CDR2 SMNVEV (reference sequence). CDR3 region: CASRGQAL.

This clonotype was counted between two and nine times. In DNA, the CDR3 is TGTGCCAGCAGCCCGGGACCCGGTGAAGCTTTCTTT. Its protein is CASSPGPGEAFF. This chain uses TRBV7-6 with TRBJ1-1, with a possible D match to TRBD1 (5 bases). Trimming took 5 bases from V and 7 from J, leaving 11 bases between them. The CDR3 spans 12 residues. Per germline, CDR1 SGHVS and CDR2 FNYEAQ.

The chain is built from TRBV27 and TRBJ2-5, with D hard to call. V gave up 2 bases and J gave up 2 bases, with 6 bases separating them. This CDR3 spans 13 amino acids. Per germline, CDR1 MNHEY and CDR2 SMNVEV (reference sequence). Written as DNA, the CDR3 is TGTGCCAGCAGTTTAGAGTGGCAAGAGACCCAGTACTTC. The encoded protein is CASSLEWQETQYF.

The chain is built from TRBV3-1 and TRBJ2-6, with D hard to call. This CDR3 contains 17 residues. Trimming stripped 0 bases from V and 2 bases from J, with 11 bases between. Germline CDR1 is LGHDT and CDR2 is YNNKEL (reference sequence). In DNA, the CDR3 is TGTGCCAGCAGCCAAGATCGGCAGCCCGCTGGGGCCAACGTCCTGACTTTC. It translates to CASSQDRQPAGANVLTF.

The chain employs TRBV6-1 and TRBJ2-7; TRBD2 matches at 11 bases. This CDR3 has 15 amino acids. V lost 6 bases and J lost 2; bases outside the gene matches: 6. Germline CDR1 is MNHNS and CDR2 is SASEGT. The CDR3 bases are TGTGCCAGCAGCCCGACTAGCGGGGAACCCTACGAGCAGTACTTC. Translated, it gives CASSPTSGEPYEQYF.

This clonotype was observed a few times. The genes are TRBV7-8 and TRBJ2-2, with D hard to call. The V end lost 5 bases, the J end lost 9 bases, and 7 bases lay between the germline ends. The CDR3 has 11 amino acids. Germline CDR1 reads SGHVS; CDR2 reads FQNEAQ. This chain's CDR3 is CASSPRRELFF. Written as DNA, the CDR3 is TGTGCCAGCAGCCCTCGTCGGGAGCTGTTTTTT.

V gene TRBV6-2 or TRBV6-3 combines with J gene TRBJ2-7; D is perhaps TRBD1 or TRBD2 (5 bases each). The CDR3 sequence is 14 residues long. Germline loops: CDR1 MNHEY, CDR2 SVGEGT. V was pared by 4 bases and J by 4 bases, with 14 bases between. The CDR3 DNA reads TGTGCCAGCAGTTTATTACGGGGCGTTTACGAGCAGTACTTC. It codes for CASSLLRGVYEQYF.

In its sample, this clonotype was seen a few times. This chain connects TRBV5-1 to TRBJ2-2, with D possibly matching TRBD2 (5 bases). Looked up from germline, CDR1 is SGHRS and CDR2 is YFSETQ. V was clipped by 4 bases and J by 1 base, with 11 bases between them. The CDR3 totals 15 residues. The CDR3 spells CASSPTRGNTGELFF. The CDR3 nucleotides read TGCGCCAGCAGCCCGACCCGGGGGAACACCGGGGAGCTGTTTTTT.

The chain uses TRBV4-1 and TRBJ2-3; no clear D. Trimming pared 1 base from V and 0 bases from J, leaving 8 bases between. The germline V gene encodes CDR1 MGHRA and CDR2 YSYEKL. The CDR3 covers 15 residues. The CDR3 spells CASSQGSVSTDTQYF. The CDR3 DNA reads as TGCGCCAGCAGCCAAGGCTCGGTAAGCACAGATACGCAGTATTTT.

This clonotype was recorded a few times. The chain is built from TRBV29-1 and TRBJ1-1, with a possible D match to TRBD1 (5 bases). Germline V gene sequence: CDR1 SQVTM, CDR2 ANQGSEA. This CDR3 spans 13 amino acids. Trimming left V 5 bases short and J 0 bases short, with 10 bases between. This CDR3 is CSVQGRMNTEAFF. CDR3 DNA sequence: TGCAGCGTTCAGGGACGGATGAACACTGAAGCTTTCTTT.

The chain joins TRBV3-1 to TRBJ2-7; D not certain. The CDR3 loop spans 12 amino acids. The V gene's germline CDR1 is LGHDT and CDR2 YNNKEL (reference sequence). V lost 0 bases, J lost 3 bases, and 3 bases lay in between. The CDR3 region is CASSQEFYEQYF. The CDR3 coding sequence is TGTGCCAGCAGCCAAGAATTCTACGAGCAGTACTTC.

The chain carries TRBV29-1 and TRBJ1-5; D is unclear. CDR1 SQVTM and CDR2 ANQGSEA come from the germline V gene. The CDR3 spans 13 residues. Trimming took off 4 bases at V and 3 bases at J, with 10 bases between the two ends. Written as DNA, the CDR3 is TGCAGCGTTGGGACTGCGGTCAATCAGCCCCAGCATTTT. It specifies CSVGTAVNQPQHF.

The sample holds one count of this clonotype. The V and J genes are TRBV11-2 and TRBJ1-6; perhaps TRBD1 as D (6 bases). Deletions cut 1 base from V and 11 bases from J, with 9 bases between. There are 13 residues in the CDR3. Germline loops: CDR1 SGHAT, CDR2 FQNNGV. The CDR3 DNA reads TGTGCCAGCAGCTTAGTGGGGGGGCCACCCCTCCACTTT. Translation gives CASSLVGGPPLHF. Supplemented by reference TRBV11-2 and TRBJ1-6, the full variable domain reads EAGVAQSPRYKIIEKRQSVAFWCNPISGHATLYWYQQILGQGPKLLIQFQNNGVVDDSQLPKDRFSAERLKGVDSTLKIQPAKLEDSAVYLCASSLVGGPPLHFGNGTRLTVT.